This T cell receptor (beta chain) was sequenced in a study of blood T cell repertoires in COVID-19. Study-level background: There were acute and convalescent COVID-19 samples, and they came from the United States, Italy and Spain. Sample material is recorded as cDNA or gDNA derived from T cells, B-cell-depleted T cells, or PBMCs.

Authors' data handling: Reference gene primers were amplified, and this amplification served to estimate nucleated cell counts. Libraries were prepared by immunoSEQ multiplex PCR; TCRdb keeps only in-frame clonotypes and omits some of them. The V and J calls and clone size come from that table; D and trimming were worked out from the DNA. This repertoire shows about 160,000 clones, about 80% found once; its top ten account for 6.5% to 8.5%. Seattle's enrolled individuals joined amid active infection and were then monitored longitudinally. With V trimmed by 3 bases and J by 2 bases, 6 bases remained unmatched. Germline CDR1 SGHVS, CDR2 FQNEAQ. The CDR3 is 16 residues long.

The sequence derives from a woman between 35 and 50 years old with COVID-19, enrolled during active disease. Sequenced sample: peripheral blood. The genes are TRBV7-8 and TRBJ1-5; 8 nucleotides match TRBD1. The CDR3 nucleotides are TGTGCCAGCAGCTTGCGACAGGGGTTACGCAATCAGCCCCAGCATTTT. Its translation is CASSLRQGLRNQPQHF. Together with reference TRBV7-8 and TRBJ1-5, the CDR3 gives the full variable domain: GAGVSQSPRYKVAKRGQDVALRCDPISGHVSLFWYQQALGQGPEFLTYFQNEAQLDKSGLPSDRFFAERPEGSVSTLKIQRTQQEDSAVYLCASSLRQGLRNQPQHFGDGTRLSIL.